This T cell receptor (beta chain) is from a study of blood T cell repertoires in COVID-19. Across the study: The study drew acute and convalescent COVID-19 samples from the United States, Italy and Spain. Nucleic acid was either cDNA or gDNA, and it came from T cells, B-cell-depleted T cells, or PBMCs.

Participants had their cohort set by participant-reported clinical history. Symptom resolution, clearance, or two negative PCRs marked the recovered donors of Cohort 3. The V and J ends lost 4 bases and 7 bases respectively, with 17 bases between them. From germline, CDR1 is SGHTA and CDR2 FQGNSA. CDR3 length: 15 residues. Data came from immunoSEQ multiplex PCR; TCRdb stores just in-frame clones and leaves some out. This sample yields about 220,000 clones, of which 82% are seen a single time; 3% to 4% belongs to the top ten. This TCR came from a woman in her fifties or sixties who had recovered from COVID-19. This chain uses TRBV7-2 with TRBJ1-5; the D gene is possibly TRBD1 (6 bases). What was sequenced was PBMCs or T cells enriched from blood (not recorded which). CDR3 region: CASSYTGMRGQPQHF. The CDR3 region has the DNA TGTGCCAGCAGCTACACAGGGATGAGGGGGCAGCCCCAGCATTTT.